These 23 T cell receptor beta chains came from one sample sequenced in a study of blood T cell repertoires in COVID-19 (dated by TCRdb to 2018 to 2020). Receptor libraries were prepared by the immunoSEQ multiplex PCR assay. TCRdb obtained this table from immuneACCESS and retained in-frame rearrangements with V and J assigned. These tables miss some clones; where compared with another copy, unresolved V genes account for less than half of the shortfall, and the remainder is unexplained. Within this sample are 200,000 or so clones, with 80% to 95% of them counted one time only. The ten largest clones add up to 0.75% to 1% of the sample. Sequenced input: peripheral blood. All receptors come from a man in his fifties or sixties with COVID-19, enrolled during active disease.

The rearrangement uses TRBV3-1 (or the pseudogene TRBV3-2) and TRBJ2-3, with 11 bases matching TRBD2. The CDR3 spans 20 residues. Germline trimming cut 4 bases from V and 0 bases from J; bases unmatched to any gene: 15. Germline CDR1 is LGHDT and CDR2 is YNNKEL (reference sequence). The CDR3 region is CASSRGPASGRPQSTDTQYF. CDR3 bases: TGTGCCAGCAGCCGAGGCCCCGCTAGCGGGAGGCCTCAAAGCACAGATACGCAGTATTTT.

The chain employs TRBV28 and TRBJ1-3; unclear D gene. Per the germline V gene, CDR1 is MDHEN and CDR2 is SYDVKM. V shed 4 bases and J shed 0 bases, with 10 bases lying between them. CDR3 length equals 15 residues. Here the CDR3 reads CASSSGSLSGNTIYF. The CDR3 DNA is TGTGCCAGCAGTTCGGGTAGCCTCTCTGGAAACACCATATATTTT.

V usage is TRBV30 and J usage is TRBJ1-5; perhaps TRBD1 as D (6 bases). V dropped 4 bases and J dropped 2 bases, with 15 bases sitting between them. Germline loops: CDR1 GTSNPN, CDR2 SVGIG (reference sequence). The CDR3 sequence is 15 residues long. The DNA of the CDR3 is TGTGCCTGGACTCTTGGGACAAGGGGCAATCAGCCCCAGCATTTT. It translates to CAWTLGTRGNQPQHF.

This chain connects TRBV5-4 to TRBJ1-6, with D tentatively TRBD1 (5 bases). The CDR3 runs to 16 residues. V was shortened by 6 bases and J by 9 bases, with 22 bases between the two germline ends. Germline V gene data show CDR1 as SGHNT and CDR2 as YYREEE (reference sequence). This chain's CDR3 is CASTTAGGGHGSPLHF. CDR3 bases: TGTGCCAGCACCACGGCGGGGGGAGGCCACGGTTCACCCCTCCACTTT.

The table lists this clone with a count of one. DNA of the CDR3: TGTGCCAGCAGTGAACAGTTCCGGGACAGGGTGAGATCCTACGAGCAGTACTTC. The encoded protein is CASSEQFRDRVRSYEQYF. The genes are TRBV6-1 and TRBJ2-7; the match to TRBD1 covers 9 bases. CDR3 length: 18 amino acids. Germline V lookup: CDR1 MNHNS, CDR2 SASEGT. V shed 2 bases and J 1 base; nucleotides not matched to a gene: 12.

The chain joins TRBV27 to TRBJ2-3; TRBD1 matches at 8 bases. Germline CDR1 reads MNHEY; CDR2 reads SMNVEV (reference sequence). Trimming removed 8 bases from V and 2 bases from J; junction bases left unmatched: 9. The CDR3 is 15 amino acids. CDR3 sequence reads: CASGRDRRDTDTQYF. The DNA for the CDR3 is TGTGCCAGCGGCCGGGACAGGCGAGACACAGATACGCAGTATTTT.

This clone appeared once. The rearrangement joins TRBV9 to TRBJ2-2; D is unresolved. Germline CDR1 and CDR2: SGDLS and YYNGEE. The ends were cut back, 0 bases at V and 9 bases at J, with 9 bases in the middle. The CDR3 loop spans 13 amino acids. The CDR3 loop is CASSVASSRELFF. In DNA form, the CDR3 reads TGTGCCAGCAGCGTAGCTAGTAGTAGGGAGCTGTTTTTT.

Here the CDR3 reads CASSSQGTGSYNEQFF. Here the CDR3 DNA reads TGTGCCAGCAGCTCGCAGGGGACAGGGTCATACAATGAGCAGTTCTTC. The V gene is TRBV11-3, the J gene TRBJ2-1; TRBD1 matches at 9 bases. Germline V gene data show CDR1 as SGHNT and CDR2 as YENEEA. CDR3 length equals 16 residues. V lost 4 bases to trimming and J lost 4 bases; unmatched junction nucleotides: 8.

The chain couples TRBV18 to TRBJ1-3; D possibly corresponds to TRBD1 (6 bases). Looked up from germline, CDR1 is KGHSH and CDR2 is LQKENI. The length of the CDR3 is 15 residues. Trimming removed 4 bases at V and 2 bases at J, with 12 bases between. The CDR3 DNA reads TGTGCCAGCTCACAAAGACAGGAGGCTGGAAACACCATATATTTT. Its translation is CASSQRQEAGNTIYF.

This rearrangement joins TRBV6-1 to TRBJ1-1, with a weak D call TRBD1 (6 bases). Germline V gene lookup returns CDR1 MNHNS and CDR2 SASEGT. Trimming took off 7 bases at V and 4 bases at J, with 16 bases between the two ends. CDR3 length: 14 residues. CDR3 bases: TGTGCCAGCACTAACAGGGATCCTTCCACTGAAGCTTTCTTT. Translation: CASTNRDPSTEAFF.

This chain uses TRBV5-1 with TRBJ2-7, with D unclear. V was shortened by 4 bases and J by 3 bases, with 17 bases between the two germline ends. Germline V gene data show CDR1 as SGHRS and CDR2 as YFSETQ. CDR3 length: 15 amino acids. CDR3 DNA: TGCGCCAGCAGCCCAGACCCGCCTAGGATCTACGAGCAGTACTTC. Its protein is CASSPDPPRIYEQYF. The whole variable domain, remainder taken from reference TRBV5-1 and TRBJ2-7, is KAGVTQTPRYLIKTRGQQVTLSCSPISGHRSVSWYQQTPGQGLQFLFEYFSETQRNKGNFPGRFSGRQFSNSRSEMNVSTLELGDSALYLCASSPDPPRIYEQYFGPGTRLTVT.

The chain recombines TRBV2 with TRBJ2-7, with 10 positions matching TRBD1. Germline trimming cut 8 bases from V and 2 bases from J; bases unmatched to any gene: 6. In germline, CDR1 is SNHLY, CDR2 FYNNEI. This CDR3 is 14 amino acids long. CDR3 coding DNA: TGTGCCAGCGGTAGGGACAGGGGAACCTACGAGCAGTACTTC. Translated: CASGRDRGTYEQYF. The variable domain in full, completed from reference TRBV2 and TRBJ2-7, reads EPEVTQTPSHQVTQMGQEVILRCVPISNHLYFYWYRQILGQKVEFLVSFYNNEISEKSEIFDDQFSVERPDGSNFTLKIRSTKLEDSAMYFCASGRDRGTYEQYFGPGTRLTVT.

The CDR3 here is CASSQDRMVPASPLHF. In DNA, the CDR3 is TGCGCCAGCAGCCAGGACAGAATGGTACCTGCTTCACCCCTCCACTTT. V is TRBV5-1 and J is TRBJ1-6; the D gene is possibly TRBD1 (6 bases). This CDR3 contains 16 residues. In germline, CDR1 is SGHRS, CDR2 YFSETQ. Trimming took 4 bases from V and 9 from J, leaving 20 bases between them.

V gene TRBV7-2 combines with J gene TRBJ2-7; the match to TRBD1 covers 11 bases. This CDR3 is built from 18 residues. Per germline, CDR1 SGHTA and CDR2 FQGNSA. Germline trimming cut 1 base from V and 0 bases from J; bases unmatched to any gene: 8. The chain's CDR3 is CASSLERPGTGGSYEQYF. CDR3 DNA: TGTGCCAGCAGCTTAGAACGCCCCGGGACAGGGGGCTCCTACGAGCAGTACTTC. Full variable domain (remainder filled in from reference TRBV7-2 and TRBJ2-7): GAGVSQSPSNKVTEKGKDVELRCDPISGHTALYWYRQSLGQGLEFLIYFQGNSAPDKSGLPSDRFSAERTGGSVSTLTIQRTQQEDSAVYLCASSLERPGTGGSYEQYFGPGTRLTVT.

The chain has TRBV4-3 and TRBJ2-1; TRBD2 aligns across 11 bases. Per germline, CDR1 LGHNA and CDR2 YSLEER. This CDR3 has 18 residues. Trimming took 5 bases from V and 6 from J; bases not matched to a gene: 15. The DNA for the CDR3 is TGCGCCAGCAGCAGGGCCCAACTAGCGGGAGCATTCGGCAATGAGCAGTTCTTC. It yields the protein CASSRAQLAGAFGNEQFF.

This clone has just one count. J is TRBJ1-1 and V is TRBV30; 9 positions match TRBD1. CDR3 size: 18 residues. Germline V CDR1 and CDR2: GTSNPN, SVGIG (reference sequence). The V gene end was trimmed by 3 bases and the J gene end by 1 base; junction bases not matched to a gene: 15. CDR3 loop: CAWSRSLTGTGPNTEAFF. The CDR3 DNA follows: TGTGCCTGGAGCAGATCGCTCACCGGGACAGGGCCGAACACTGAAGCTTTCTTT.

V and J are TRBV7-9 and TRBJ1-4; D perhaps matches TRBD1 (6 bases). The V and J ends lost 2 bases and 3 bases respectively, with 10 bases between them. The CDR3 has 15 amino acids. Per germline, CDR1 SEHNR and CDR2 FQNEAQ (reference sequence). The CDR3 nucleotides are TGTGCCAGCAGCTTACTGACAGGAGCTAATGAAAAACTGTTTTTT. Its translation: CASSLLTGANEKLFF.

As regards this clone: Other DNA sequences in the sample encode the same CDR3. The V call is TRBV18, the J call TRBJ2-7, with 10 bases lining up with TRBD1. Germline assignment: CDR1 KGHSH and CDR2 LQKENI. With 3 bases clipped from V and 5 bases from J, the junction kept 4 bases outside the gene matches. This CDR3 contains 14 residues. The CDR3 sequence is CASSPRTGGNEQYF. CDR3 in DNA: TGTGCCAGCTCACCCCGGACAGGGGGTAACGAGCAGTACTTC. The whole variable domain, filled in from reference TRBV18 and TRBJ2-7, reads NAGVMQNPRHLVRRRGQEARLRCSPMKGHSHVYWYRQLPEEGLKFMVYLQKENIIDESGMPKERFSAEFPKEGPSILRIQQVVRGDSAAYFCASSPRTGGNEQYFGPGTRLTVT.

Only one count was recorded for this clone. V gene TRBV11-3 combines with J gene TRBJ1-3; 9 bases agree with TRBD1. Trimming at V came to 3 bases and at J to 4 bases, leaving 7 bases not matched to a gene. Germline V CDR1 and CDR2: SGHNT, YENEEA. CDR3 length equals 16 residues. This chain's CDR3 is CASSLGQGSPGNTIYF. CDR3 nucleotides: TGTGCCAGCAGCTTGGGACAGGGAAGTCCCGGAAACACCATATATTTT.

For the CDR3, the DNA is TGCGCCAGCACCATAGCGGGGGCCTGGACCGGGGAGCTGTTTTTT. Protein: CASTIAGAWTGELFF. The chain recombines TRBV4-1 with TRBJ2-2; 9 bases fit TRBD2. This CDR3 comprises 15 residues. Germline values: CDR1 MGHRA, CDR2 YSYEKL. The J segment lost 5 bases and the V segment lost 7 bases, leaving 8 bases of the junction unmatched.

The rearrangement uses TRBV3-1 (or the pseudogene TRBV3-2) and TRBJ1-6; no clear D gene. Germline CDR1 is LGHDT and CDR2 is YNNKEL (reference sequence). Trimming shortened V by 0 bases and J by 13 bases, and 10 bases separated the two germline ends. The CDR3 length is 13 residues. The CDR3 sequence: CASSQDMRVPLHF. CDR3 sequence (DNA): TGTGCCAGCAGCCAAGACATGCGCGTCCCCCTCCACTTT.

The gene calls are TRBV12-5 and TRBJ2-5; no reliable D call. Trimming stripped 2 bases from V and 4 bases from J, with 8 bases between. Germline loops: CDR1 LGHNT, CDR2 FRNRAP. This CDR3 has 13 residues. The CDR3 region has the DNA TGTGCTAGTGGTTTGCTATCGGGAGAGACCCAGTACTTC. Translated: CASGLLSGETQYF.

The CDR3 region is CASSQGRVHEQFF. The CDR3 coding sequence is TGTGCCAGCAGCCAAGGCAGGGTCCATGAGCAGTTCTTC. The chain employs TRBV3-1 (or the pseudogene TRBV3-2) and TRBJ2-1, with TRBD1 as a possible D gene (5 bases). The germline V gene has CDR1 LGHDT and CDR2 YNNKEL (reference sequence). The CDR3 runs to 13 residues. Trimming cost V 1 base and J 8 bases, with 9 bases left between them.